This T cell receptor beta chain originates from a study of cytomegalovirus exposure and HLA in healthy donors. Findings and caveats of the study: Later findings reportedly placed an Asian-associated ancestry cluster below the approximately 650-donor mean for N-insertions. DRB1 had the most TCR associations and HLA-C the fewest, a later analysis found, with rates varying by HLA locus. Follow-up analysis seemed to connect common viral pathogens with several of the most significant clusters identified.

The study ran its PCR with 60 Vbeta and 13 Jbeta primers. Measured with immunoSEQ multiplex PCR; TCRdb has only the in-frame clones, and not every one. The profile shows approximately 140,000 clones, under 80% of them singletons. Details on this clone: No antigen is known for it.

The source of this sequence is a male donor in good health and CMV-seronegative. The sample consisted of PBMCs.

Written as DNA, the CDR3 is TGTGCCCTTGCCGGTTCCCCTAGGAGTACGACTCAGTACTTC. It specifies CALAGSPRSTTQYF. This rearrangement joins TRBV10-3 to TRBJ2-7; D is ambiguous. Germline assignment: CDR1 ENHRY and CDR2 SYGVKD. Trimming removed 11 bases at V and 10 bases at J, with 27 bases between. This CDR3 has 14 residues.